Presented here are 22 T cell receptor beta chains from one specimen sequenced in a study of blood T cell repertoires in COVID-19. Profiling relied on immunoSEQ multiplex PCR, and the TCRdb table lists in-frame clones only, not all of them. In the table there are approximately 50,000 clones, around 83% of which are singletons. The sample was peripheral blood. These receptors originate from a man aged 55 to 70 with acute or convalescent COVID-19.

The sample holds a few counts of this clone. This rearrangement joins TRBV2 to TRBJ2-7; 8 bases align to TRBD1. With 8 bases clipped from V and 2 bases from J, the junction kept 8 bases outside the gene matches. CDR3 length: 14 amino acids. The germline V gene has CDR1 SNHLY and CDR2 FYNNEI. The CDR3 loop is CASWSDRDPYEQYF. The CDR3 DNA sequence: TGTGCCAGCTGGTCGGACAGGGACCCCTACGAGCAGTACTTC. The whole variable domain, remainder taken from reference TRBV2 and TRBJ2-7, is EPEVTQTPSHQVTQMGQEVILRCVPISNHLYFYWYRQILGQKVEFLVSFYNNEISEKSEIFDDQFSVERPDGSNFTLKIRSTKLEDSAMYFCASWSDRDPYEQYFGPGTRLTVT.

The chain carries TRBV5-1 and TRBJ1-4, with 9 bases matching TRBD1. The CDR3 has 15 amino acids. The germline CDR1 and CDR2 sequences are SGHRS and YFSETQ. With 0 bases clipped from V and 6 bases from J, the junction kept 3 bases outside the gene matches. The CDR3 DNA sequence: TGCGCCAGCAGCTTGGATGGACAGGGGTATGAAAAACTGTTTTTT. Amino acid sequence: CASSLDGQGYEKLFF. Together with reference TRBV5-1 and TRBJ1-4, the CDR3 gives the full variable domain: KAGVTQTPRYLIKTRGQQVTLSCSPISGHRSVSWYQQTPGQGLQFLFEYFSETQRNKGNFPGRFSGRQFSNSRSEMNVSTLELGDSALYLCASSLDGQGYEKLFFGSGTQLSVL.

This clone has more than one count but fewer than ten. In nucleotides, the CDR3 is TGTGCCAGCAGACCTGTCGGGGACTGGGCCCTTCCAACTAATGAAAAACTGTTTTTT. Translation gives CASRPVGDWALPTNEKLFF. The gene calls are TRBV27 and TRBJ1-4, with a tentative D call TRBD1 (5 bases). Trimming pared 6 bases from V and 0 bases from J, leaving 23 bases between. The CDR3 covers 19 residues. CDR1 and CDR2 (germline): MNHEY, SMNVEV (reference sequence).

This chain uses TRBV6-5 with TRBJ2-7; tentatively, D is TRBD1 (6 bases). Germline V CDR1 and CDR2: MNHEY, SVGAGI. The CDR3 length is 15 residues. The V gene lost 7 bases and the J gene lost 0 bases, with 16 bases spanning the gap. CDR3 nucleotide sequence: TGTGCCAGCAATTATCGGACAGTTCCCTCCTACGAGCAGTACTTC. It codes for CASNYRTVPSYEQYF.

The V call is TRBV27, the J call TRBJ2-1, with 10 nucleotides matching TRBD2. Trimming cost V 6 bases and J 7 bases; bases outside gene matches: 6. The germline V gene has CDR1 MNHEY and CDR2 SMNVEV (reference sequence). This CDR3 has 14 residues. The chain's CDR3 is CASRPGLANNEQFF. In nucleotides, the CDR3 is TGTGCCAGCAGGCCGGGACTAGCGAATAATGAGCAGTTCTTC.

The chain carries TRBV5-1 and TRBJ2-1, with 8 bases lining up with TRBD1. The germline CDR1 and CDR2 sequences are SGHRS and YFSETQ. With V trimmed by 4 bases and J by 10 bases, 10 bases remained unmatched. There are 14 residues in the CDR3. CDR3 bases: TGCGCCAGCAGCAGAGGACAGGGAGGACAAGAGCAGTTCTTC. As protein: CASSRGQGGQEQFF. The full variable domain, completed using reference TRBV5-1 and TRBJ2-1, is KAGVTQTPRYLIKTRGQQVTLSCSPISGHRSVSWYQQTPGQGLQFLFEYFSETQRNKGNFPGRFSGRQFSNSRSEMNVSTLELGDSALYLCASSRGQGGQEQFFGPGTRLTVL.

This clone was observed once. The chain is built from TRBV6-1 and TRBJ2-7; 10 nucleotides agree with TRBD2. The CDR3 spans 18 residues. The germline V gene has CDR1 MNHNS and CDR2 SASEGT. With V trimmed by 4 bases and J by 1 base, 13 bases remained unmatched. CDR3 amino acids: CASSVAASGRIGSYEQYF. Here the CDR3 DNA reads TGTGCCAGCAGTGTTGCGGCTAGCGGGAGAATTGGGTCCTACGAGCAGTACTTC.

This clone is medium-sized within its sample. This sample also contains other DNA sequences that code for the same CDR3. CDR3 in DNA: TGTGCCAGCAGTTACTCGGCCAGGGCGAACACTGAAGCTTTCTTT. It translates to CASSYSARANTEAFF. This sequence joins TRBV6-5 and TRBJ1-1; D perhaps matches TRBD1 (5 bases). CDR1 is MNHEY, CDR2 SVGAGI, per germline. V lost 0 bases to trimming and J lost 1 base, with 9 bases between them. This CDR3 has 15 residues.

The V gene is TRBV3-1 (or the pseudogene TRBV3-2), the J gene TRBJ2-1; the D is unclear. This CDR3 has 13 amino acids. Germline CDR1 LGHDT, CDR2 YNNKEL (reference sequence). V dropped 4 bases and J dropped 9 bases, with 13 bases sitting between them. The CDR3 reads CASSPRRSGEQFF. CDR3 nucleotide sequence: TGTGCCAGCAGCCCCCGACGGTCGGGTGAGCAGTTCTTC.

This chain links TRBV2 with TRBJ1-6; 7 bases align to TRBD1. The CDR3 has 16 residues. Germline CDR1 and CDR2: SNHLY and FYNNEI. V dropped 7 bases and J dropped 7; count of bases not matched to a gene: 13. CDR3 protein: CASKSTGTVGNSPLHF. For the CDR3, the DNA is TGTGCCAGCAAGTCGACCGGGACAGTCGGGAATTCACCCCTCCACTTT.

This chain uses TRBV24-1 with TRBJ1-2; the D gene is possibly TRBD1 (5 bases). V lost 3 bases and J 8 bases, leaving 15 bases between the germline ends. CDR1 and CDR2 (germline): KGHDR, SFDVKD. CDR3 length: 14 residues. This chain's CDR3 is CATSDPGRVTGYTF. The CDR3 nucleotides read TGTGCCACCAGTGATCCCGGCAGGGTGACCGGCTACACCTTC.

V gene TRBV24-1 combines with J gene TRBJ1-2, with D uncertain. CDR1 is KGHDR, CDR2 SFDVKD, per germline. Between the trimmed V and J ends, which lost 4 bases and 6 bases, there was a span of 14 bases. The CDR3 spans 14 residues. Written as DNA, the CDR3 is TGTGCCACCAGTGACGATGGACTAACGGATGGCTACACCTTC. Its translation is CATSDDGLTDGYTF.

The chain joins TRBV10-3 to TRBJ2-2, with no clear D. The CDR3 runs 12 residues. V lost 3 bases to trimming and J lost 7 bases, with 6 bases between them. Germline loops: CDR1 ENHRY, CDR2 SYGVKD. DNA for the CDR3: TGTGCCATCAGTGAAGCGATCGGGGAGCTGTTTTTT. This encodes CAISEAIGELFF.

The genes are TRBV14 and TRBJ1-3, with unresolved D. This CDR3 contains 23 residues. In germline, CDR1 is SGHDN, CDR2 FVKESK. Trimming stripped 6 bases from V and 3 bases from J, with 39 bases between. The CDR3 reads CASRRPMDWTWGRFRLIGNTIYF. In DNA, the CDR3 is TGTGCCAGCAGGCGCCCTATGGACTGGACCTGGGGAAGATTTCGTCTCATTGGAAACACCATATATTTT. The full variable domain, completed using reference TRBV14 and TRBJ1-3, is EAGVTQFPSHSVIEKGQTVTLRCDPISGHDNLYWYRRVMGKEIKFLLHFVKESKQDESGMPNNRFLAERTGGTYSTLKVQPAELEDSGVYFCASRRPMDWTWGRFRLIGNTIYFGEGSWLTVV.

The rearrangement links TRBV7-8 to TRBJ1-2; a possible D gene is TRBD1 (5 bases). CDR1 and CDR2 (germline): SGHVS, FQNEAQ. Trimming removed 4 bases from V and 0 bases from J, with 12 bases in between. This CDR3 spans 15 amino acids. The CDR3 loop reads CASSSQGGTNYGYTF. The CDR3 DNA follows: TGTGCCAGCAGCTCCCAGGGAGGGACTAACTATGGCTACACCTTC.

The chain couples TRBV27 to TRBJ1-5; the D gene is possibly TRBD1 (5 bases). V lost 2 bases to trimming and J lost 4 bases, with 12 bases between them. The CDR3 has 15 amino acids. CDR1 MNHEY and CDR2 SMNVEV come from the germline V gene (reference sequence). The CDR3 spells CASSLGSQGNQPQHF. In DNA form, the CDR3 reads TGTGCCAGCAGTTTAGGATCCCAGGGAAATCAGCCCCAGCATTTT.

V gene TRBV28 combines with J gene TRBJ1-2; D is uncertain. Germline assignment: CDR1 MDHEN and CDR2 SYDVKM. The CDR3 runs to 13 residues. Trimming took 3 bases from V and 11 from J, leaving 16 bases between them. The CDR3 DNA is TGTGCCAGCAGTTTCTCGGGAACCATTGGTTACACCTTC. Translated, it gives CASSFSGTIGYTF.

This clone was observed at least ten times. This chain joins TRBV4-1 and TRBJ1-5; D call uncertain. V was shortened by 2 bases and J by 5 bases, with 10 bases between the two germline ends. Germline V gene lookup returns CDR1 MGHRA and CDR2 YSYEKL. This CDR3 comprises 14 residues. CDR3 nucleotide sequence: TGCGCCAGCAGCCAACCAGACAACTATCAGCCCCAGCATTTT. The encoded protein is CASSQPDNYQPQHF.

The J gene is TRBJ2-1, the V gene TRBV27; 8 bases are a match to TRBD2. The J segment lost 8 bases and the V segment lost 3 bases, leaving 6 bases of the junction unmatched. Germline V gives CDR1 MNHEY, CDR2 SMNVEV (reference sequence). The CDR3 is 14 amino acids. DNA of the CDR3: TGTGCCAGCAGTTTGAGCGGGAGACTCCATGAGCAGTTCTTC. It is translated as CASSLSGRLHEQFF.

The rearrangement links TRBV27 to TRBJ1-2, with 11 positions matching TRBD1. The CDR3 covers 14 residues. Germline V gene data show CDR1 as MNHEY and CDR2 as SMNVEV (reference sequence). With V trimmed by 4 bases and J by 4 bases, 2 bases remained unmatched. CDR3 coding DNA: TGTGCCAGCAGTTCGGACAGGGGGCGCTATGGCTACACCTTC. Protein product: CASSSDRGRYGYTF.

This chain's CDR3 is CASSSRGTEAFF. Here the CDR3 DNA reads TGTGCCAGCAGTTCCAGGGGGACTGAAGCTTTCTTT. The chain combines TRBV28 with TRBJ1-1, with TRBD1 matching over 7 bases. The CDR3 has 12 residues. Unmatched junction bases numbered 1, after V lost 4 bases and J lost 5 bases. Germline assignment: CDR1 MDHEN and CDR2 SYDVKM.

The rearrangement joins TRBV10-1 to TRBJ2-5, with 9 bases identical to TRBD2. V gave up 4 bases and J gave up 1 base; unmatched junction bases: 7. The germline V gene has CDR1 WNHNN and CDR2 SYGVQD (reference sequence). The CDR3 runs 16 residues. The CDR3 sequence: CASSGAASGVQETQYF. DNA for the CDR3: TGCGCCAGCAGTGGGGCGGCTAGCGGGGTCCAAGAGACCCAGTACTTC.